Each of the 6 T cell receptor beta chains below was sequenced from the same sample in a study of beta chain features in type 1 diabetes. Isolated RNA was reverse transcribed in full, so expressed TCRB transcripts were sequenced. Clones were sequenced by immunoSEQ multiplex PCR, and TCRdb holds only the in-frame ones, with some missing. The data show hundreds of thousands of clones, over 12% seen once. Study-wide results and caveats: TCRB CDR3s from Type 1 diabetes patients were moderately but significantly shorter in all four CD4+ subsets.

These receptors are not linked to any known antigen. Material for sequencing was naive CD4+ T cells from blood. The source is a man aged 18 to 30 with type 1 diabetes.

A few counts support this clone. The gene calls are TRBV25-1 and TRBJ2-1; tentatively, D is TRBD2 (5 bases). This CDR3 spans 15 amino acids. Germline CDR1 is MGHDK and CDR2 is SYGVNS. V lost 3 bases and J lost 4, with 13 bases in between. CDR3 amino acids: CASSDVSESYNEQFF. CDR3 nucleotide sequence: TGTGCCAGCAGTGACGTTAGCGAATCTTACAATGAGCAGTTCTTC.

This rearrangement joins TRBV30 to TRBJ2-2, with 9 bases lining up with TRBD1. CDR3 length: 15 amino acids. CDR1 is GTSNPN and CDR2 is SVGIG in the germline V gene (reference sequence). The V gene end was trimmed by 1 base and the J gene end by 5 bases; junction bases not matched to a gene: 5. The CDR3 DNA follows: TGTGCCTGGAGTGACCCGGGACAGGGAACCGGGGAGCTGTTTTTT. Its translation is CAWSDPGQGTGELFF.

As for this clone: The identical CDR3 is also encoded by other nucleotide sequences in the sample. The gene calls are TRBV5-1 and TRBJ2-5; unclear D gene. With 5 bases removed from V and 2 bases from J, the gap between germline ends came to 10 bases. Germline CDR1 reads SGHRS; CDR2 reads YFSETQ. This CDR3 has 13 residues. The CDR3 DNA sequence: TGCGCCAGCAGTCTAGGATGGCAAGAGACCCAGTACTTC. Translating gives CASSLGWQETQYF.

This clone came up a few times. The chain carries TRBV7-9 and TRBJ1-1; D call uncertain. The CDR3 is made up of 14 amino acids. In germline, CDR1 is SEHNR, CDR2 FQNEAQ (reference sequence). Deletions cut 2 bases from V and 7 bases from J, with 14 bases between. Here the CDR3 reads CASSLSTVLDEAFF. CDR3 sequence (DNA): TGTGCCAGCAGCTTAAGTACAGTTTTAGATGAAGCTTTCTTT. The full variable domain, rest sourced from reference TRBV7-9 and TRBJ1-1, is DTGVSQNPRHKITKRGQNVTFRCDPISEHNRLYWYRQTLGQGPEFLTYFQNEAQLEKSRLLSDRFSAERPKGSFSTLEIQRTEQGDSAMYLCASSLSTVLDEAFFGQGTRLTVV.

The V and J genes are TRBV5-1 and TRBJ2-1; no definite D call. With 0 bases removed from V and 7 bases from J, the gap between germline ends came to 11 bases. Germline lookup yields CDR1 SGHRS and CDR2 YFSETQ. The CDR3 is 14 residues long. Here the CDR3 DNA reads TGCGCCAGCAGCTTGGGAGTTTACACTAATGAGCAGTTCTTC. Its protein is CASSLGVYTNEQFF.

This sequence joins TRBV18 and TRBJ1-2; D not resolved. The CDR3 is made up of 15 amino acids. Germline V gene sequence: CDR1 KGHSH, CDR2 LQKENI. V was pared by 3 bases and J by 3 bases, with 14 bases between. The CDR3 spells CASSPIPSPYYGYTF. CDR3 nucleotides: TGTGCCAGCTCACCGATACCCTCGCCCTACTATGGCTACACCTTC.